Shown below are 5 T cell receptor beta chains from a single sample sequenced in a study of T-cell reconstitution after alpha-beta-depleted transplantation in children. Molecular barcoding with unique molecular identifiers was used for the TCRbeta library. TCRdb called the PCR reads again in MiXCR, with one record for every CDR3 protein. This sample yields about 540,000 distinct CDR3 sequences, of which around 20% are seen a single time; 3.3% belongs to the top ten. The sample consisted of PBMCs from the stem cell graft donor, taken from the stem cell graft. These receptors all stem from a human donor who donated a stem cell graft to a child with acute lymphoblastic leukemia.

The CDR3 protein is CASSLGLAGMSYNEQFF. In DNA form, the CDR3 reads TGCGCCAGCAGCCTCGGACTAGCGGGAATGTCCTACAATGAGCAGTTCTTC. The chain is built from TRBV5-1 and TRBJ2-1, with TRBD2 identical over 12 bases. The germline CDR1 and CDR2 sequences are SGHRS and YFSETQ. The CDR3 contains 17 residues. Trimming cost V 4 bases and J 1 base; bases outside gene matches: 6. Looking up the rest from reference TRBV5-1 and TRBJ2-1 gives the full variable domain: KAGVTQTPRYLIKTRGQQVTLSCSPISGHRSVSWYQQTPGQGLQFLFEYFSETQRNKGNFPGRFSGRQFSNSRSEMNVSTLELGDSALYLCASSLGLAGMSYNEQFFGPGTRLTVL.

The CDR3 here is CSVAAPSTDTQYF. The CDR3 nucleotides are TGCAGCGTTGCCGCGCCCAGCACAGATACGCAGTATTTT. The rearrangement joins TRBV29-1 to TRBJ2-3; no clear D. The ends were cut back, 4 bases at V and 0 bases at J, with 8 bases in the middle. The V gene's germline CDR1 is SQVTM and CDR2 ANQGSEA. The CDR3 spans 13 residues.

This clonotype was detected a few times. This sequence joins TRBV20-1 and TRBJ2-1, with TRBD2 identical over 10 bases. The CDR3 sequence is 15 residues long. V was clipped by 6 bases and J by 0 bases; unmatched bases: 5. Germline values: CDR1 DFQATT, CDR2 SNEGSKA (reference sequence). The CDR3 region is CSAGLAVTSYNEQFF. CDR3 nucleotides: TGCAGTGCAGGACTAGCGGTTACCTCCTACAATGAGCAGTTCTTC.

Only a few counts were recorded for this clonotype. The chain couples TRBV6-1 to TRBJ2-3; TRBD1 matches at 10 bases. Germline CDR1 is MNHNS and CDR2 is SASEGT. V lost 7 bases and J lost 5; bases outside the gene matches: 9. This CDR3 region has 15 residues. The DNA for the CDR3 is TGTGCCAGCACCCGGGACAGGGGAAGGGGAGATACGCAGTATTTT. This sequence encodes CASTRDRGRGDTQYF.

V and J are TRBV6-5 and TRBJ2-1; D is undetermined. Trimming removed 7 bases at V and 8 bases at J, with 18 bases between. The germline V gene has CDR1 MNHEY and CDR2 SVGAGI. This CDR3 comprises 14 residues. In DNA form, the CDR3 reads TGTGCCAGCAACCCGACCTGGGCTCTCGATGAGCAGTTCTTC. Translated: CASNPTWALDEQFF.